This entry concerns a single T cell receptor (beta chain). Its antigen is undetermined. The record originates from a study of blood T cells in healthy people across ages. Every donor provided approximately 10 milliliters of peripheral blood. Extracted total RNA amounted to at least 5 micrograms for each sample. General study points: Measured against age, TCR beta diversity per million T cells decreased in a roughly linear manner.

Alongside a J-beta primer mix, a sample-barcoded 5' primer served in a second PCR lasting roughly 6 to 12 cycles. TCRdb redid the calling of the 5' RACE reads with MiXCR, one entry per CDR3 protein. Among roughly 2 million distinct CDR3 sequences listed, roughly 52% were seen once. Germline assignment: CDR1 DFQATT and CDR2 SNEGSKA (reference sequence). V shed 5 bases and J 6 bases; nucleotides not matched to a gene: 10. This CDR3 has 13 amino acids. J is TRBJ2-7 and V is TRBV20-1; the match to TRBD2 covers 7 bases. This TCR was sampled from a woman aged 40 to 50 in good health. Sequenced input: blood. CDR3 amino acids: CSAGAGRRGEQYF. Written as DNA, the CDR3 is TGCAGTGCTGGAGCGGGACGGAGAGGCGAGCAGTACTTC.